A selection of T cell receptor beta chains follows, all from one sample in a study of T cells after yellow fever vaccination. TCRdb reprocessed the 5' RACE reads with MiXCR, giving one entry per CDR3 protein. The table lists 150,000 to 200,000 distinct CDR3 sequences, roughly 9% of them singletons. The sequencing used CD8+ T cells sorted from PBMCs, collected 45 days after the yellow fever booster vaccination. The receptors originated from a man between 18 and 35 years old who received the YFV17D yellow fever vaccine. Both conserved end residues are trimmed from each CDR3.

ASSLWDRGPPETQY	TRBJ2-5	TRBV5-1
ASERPTGESYNEQF	TRBJ2-1	TRBV7-9
ASSNPDGQETQY	TRBJ2-5	TRBV11-2
ASSLGLLEVGNTIY	TRBJ1-3	TRBV7-9
SARVLAGNEQF	TRBJ2-1	TRBV20-1
ASSQDGVRMNTEAF	TRBJ1-1	TRBV4-3
SARRLTTYNEQF	TRBJ2-1	TRBV20-1
ASSQDWRARGQETQY	TRBJ2-5	TRBV3-1
ASSLDRVETQY	TRBJ2-5	TRBV12-3/TRBV12-4
ASSDYGDSTEAF	TRBJ1-1	TRBV12-3/TRBV12-4
ASSQESQGADTQY	TRBJ2-3	TRBV4-1
ASSLAGGNTGELF	TRBJ2-2	TRBV21-1
ASSYIGGRRTGELF	TRBJ2-2	TRBV6-5
ASSAPTGMTPYEQY	TRBJ2-7	TRBV7-2
ASTLSAGAYNEQF	TRBJ2-1	TRBV3-1
ASSLSEGVGTEAF	TRBJ1-1	TRBV5-1
ASSSATERGGLDEQF	TRBJ2-1	TRBV11-2
ASSQSGTSYEQY	TRBJ2-7	TRBV4-1
SVGWGEAF	TRBJ1-1	TRBV29-1
ASSQATGLKNIQY	TRBJ2-4	TRBV4-3
ASSQVQRGGYEQY	TRBJ2-7	TRBV4-1
ASSQDVGYGNQPQH	TRBJ1-5	TRBV4-1
SADTSGGANEQF	TRBJ2-1	TRBV20-1
ASSGGETQY	TRBJ2-5	TRBV4-1
ASSYQGPGELF	TRBJ2-2	TRBV6-5
ASSQDGGGYT	TRBJ1-2	TRBV4-1
ASSHARGPNQPQH	TRBJ1-5	TRBV7-9
ASSPGQGGNQPQH	TRBJ1-5	TRBV5-1
ASSTRLAGEITDTQY	TRBJ2-3	TRBV19
ASGRGQGAYNEQF	TRBJ2-1	TRBV7-6
ASSPPGGGELF	TRBJ2-2	TRBV12-3/TRBV12-4
AINEVPGGSFNTEAF	TRBJ1-1	TRBV6-2/TRBV6-3
SARTREAKNIQY	TRBJ2-4	TRBV20-1
ASSHSGGGRETQY	TRBJ2-5	TRBV3-1
ASSGGQGGTRSYT	TRBJ1-2	TRBV5-1
ASSLTSGGPGTQY	TRBJ2-5	TRBV11-2
ASSPVGTNEYGYT	TRBJ1-2	TRBV6-2/TRBV6-3
ASSDALAGTTDTQY	TRBJ2-3	TRBV9
ASSPGANTEAF	TRBJ1-1	TRBV5-6
ASSYAGAEAF	TRBJ1-1	TRBV6-5
ASSLGLSSYNEQF	TRBJ2-1	TRBV5-1
ASSYSPQNTQY	TRBJ2-3	TRBV6-5